This T cell receptor (beta chain) was found in a study of spatial heterogeneity in lung cancer. Study at large: The study consistently detected more beta-chain than alpha-chain sequences. An average of more than ten raw reads was observed per unique TCR and UMI combination. General observations from the study: Ubiquitous expanded tumor TCRs were seen in blood more at resection than at follow-up.

Time point meaning: sample taken at primary tumor resection. The sequenced material consisted of unsorted whole RNA from tumor, nontumor lung or frozen PBMC. Via MiXCR, TCRdb re-called the 5' RACE reads, giving one row per CDR3 protein. The sample has roughly 48,000 distinct CDR3 sequences, around 5.2% seen once; the top ten hold 11%. The CDR3 extends over 13 amino acids. V dropped 8 bases and J dropped 4; count of bases not matched to a gene: 6. This clonotype was seen repeatedly, ten times or more. Its antigen remains unidentified. This receptor was identified in a male donor with early-stage non-small cell lung cancer. This specimen was PBMCs, taken at surgery. The chain joins TRBV12-3 or TRBV12-4 to TRBJ1-1, with 8 bases fitting TRBD1. The chain's CDR3 is CASHRGSFTEAFF. The CDR3 bases are TGTGCCAGCCACAGGGGGAGTTTCACTGAAGCTTTCTTT.